A selection of T cell receptor beta chains follows, all from one sample in a study of T cell responses to AZD1222 COVID-19 vaccine. Data came from immunoSEQ multiplex PCR; TCRdb stores just in-frame clones and leaves some out. The table shows roughly 150,000 clones, with approximately 89% occurring only once. The material sequenced was peripheral blood, taken on day 0 of MenACWY control vaccination. These receptors all stem from an adult in good health. CDR3s include the opening cysteine and the closing phenylalanine or tryptophan. The D gene is left open where the match is weak. Part of the rows lack a size; the others show once, few, many or a class for expanded clones.

j_call: TRBJ2-5; d_call: .; clone_size: .; v_call: TRBV4-3; cdr3_aa: CASSQGSLGETQYF; cdr3_nt: TGCGCCAGCAGCCAAGGGTCGTTGGGGGAGACCCAGTACTTC
j_call: TRBJ2-1; d_call: TRBD2; clone_size: .; v_call: TRBV5-6; cdr3_aa: CASSLASGNEQFF; cdr3_nt: TGTGCCAGCAGCTTGGCTAGCGGCAATGAGCAGTTCTTC
j_call: TRBJ2-7; d_call: TRBD1; clone_size: .; v_call: TRBV28; cdr3_aa: CASTPGGQGIKQYF; cdr3_nt: TGTGCCAGCACCCCAGGGGGACAGGGTATCAAGCAGTACTTC
j_call: TRBJ2-4; d_call: .; clone_size: .; v_call: TRBV28; cdr3_aa: CASSYGPSPKNIQYF; cdr3_nt: TGTGCCAGCAGTTACGGACCTTCCCCCAAAAACATTCAGTACTTC
j_call: TRBJ2-1; d_call: .; clone_size: .; v_call: TRBV5-1; cdr3_aa: CASSLEGSSYNEQFF; cdr3_nt: TGCGCCAGCAGCTTGGAGGGGAGCTCCTACAATGAGCAGTTCTTC
j_call: TRBJ1-2; d_call: .; clone_size: .; v_call: TRBV4-3; cdr3_aa: CASSQDGNYGYTF; cdr3_nt: TGCGCCAGCAGCCAGGACGGGAACTATGGCTACACCTTC
j_call: TRBJ1-5; d_call: .; clone_size: .; v_call: TRBV23-1; cdr3_aa: CASSFPNQPQHF; cdr3_nt: TGCGCCAGCAGTTTCCCCAATCAGCCCCAGCATTTT
j_call: TRBJ2-7; d_call: TRBD2; clone_size: .; v_call: TRBV6-6; cdr3_aa: CASSPTTSGRLREQYF; cdr3_nt: TGTGCCAGCAGCCCCACGACTAGCGGGCGGTTGAGGGAGCAGTACTTC
j_call: TRBJ1-6; d_call: TRBD1; clone_size: few; v_call: TRBV10-3; cdr3_aa: CAITSDRNNSPLHF; cdr3_nt: TGTGCCATCACCTCGGACAGGAATAATTCACCCCTCCACTTT
j_call: TRBJ2-1; d_call: TRBD2; clone_size: .; v_call: TRBV19; cdr3_aa: CASHSGLSYNEQFF; cdr3_nt: TGTGCCAGCCATAGCGGGCTCTCCTACAATGAGCAGTTCTTC
j_call: TRBJ1-5; d_call: .; clone_size: few; v_call: TRBV10-1; cdr3_aa: CASRDSGNQPQHF; cdr3_nt: TGCGCCAGCAGGGACAGCGGCAATCAGCCCCAGCATTTT
j_call: TRBJ2-5; d_call: .; clone_size: .; v_call: TRBV7-9; cdr3_aa: CASMQRGRETQYF; cdr3_nt: TGTGCCAGCATGCAGCGAGGAAGGGAGACCCAGTACTTC
j_call: TRBJ1-2; d_call: TRBD1; clone_size: .; v_call: TRBV4-1; cdr3_aa: CASSFRDRGQINYGYTF; cdr3_nt: TGCGCCAGCAGCTTCCGGGACAGGGGACAAATTAACTATGGCTACACCTTC
j_call: TRBJ2-7; d_call: .; clone_size: few; v_call: TRBV11-3; cdr3_aa: CASSLLTGYEQYF; cdr3_nt: TGTGCCAGCAGCTTACTGACAGGCTACGAGCAGTACTTC
j_call: TRBJ1-1; d_call: .; clone_size: .; v_call: TRBV4-3; cdr3_aa: CASSQHTGTEAFF; cdr3_nt: TGCGCCAGCAGCCAACATACAGGGACTGAAGCTTTCTTT
j_call: TRBJ1-5; d_call: .; clone_size: .; v_call: TRBV12-3/TRBV12-4; cdr3_aa: CASRTGNQPQHF; cdr3_nt: TGTGCCAGCAGAACTGGGAATCAGCCCCAGCATTTT
j_call: TRBJ2-1; d_call: TRBD1; clone_size: .; v_call: TRBV24-1; cdr3_aa: CATSDFSGYGTGINEQFF; cdr3_nt: TGTGCCACCAGTGATTTTTCCGGGTACGGGACAGGCATTAATGAGCAGTTCTTC
j_call: TRBJ1-5; d_call: .; clone_size: .; v_call: TRBV5-1; cdr3_aa: CASSLGSGNINQPQHF; cdr3_nt: TGCGCCAGCAGCTTGGGTTCGGGGAACATAAATCAGCCCCAGCATTTT
j_call: TRBJ1-2; d_call: .; clone_size: .; v_call: TRBV7-8; cdr3_aa: CASTGRGYGYTF; cdr3_nt: TGTGCCAGCACAGGAAGGGGTTATGGCTACACCTTC
j_call: TRBJ1-1; d_call: TRBD1; clone_size: .; v_call: TRBV30; cdr3_aa: CAWSEQGFTEAFF; cdr3_nt: TGTGCCTGGAGTGAACAGGGGTTCACTGAAGCTTTCTTT
j_call: TRBJ1-1; d_call: .; clone_size: .; v_call: TRBV7-9; cdr3_aa: CASSWGAEAFF; cdr3_nt: TGTGCCAGCAGCTGGGGGGCGGAAGCTTTCTTT
j_call: TRBJ2-3; d_call: TRBD2; clone_size: few; v_call: TRBV19; cdr3_aa: CASSMGSGGGLDTQYF; cdr3_nt: TGTGCCAGTAGTATGGGCAGCGGGGGGGGTTTAGATACGCAGTATTTT
j_call: TRBJ2-7; d_call: .; clone_size: .; v_call: TRBV4-2; cdr3_aa: CASSQGLGSTYEQYF; cdr3_nt: TGTGCCAGCAGCCAAGGCCTGGGCAGTACCTACGAGCAGTACTTC
j_call: TRBJ2-2; d_call: .; clone_size: .; v_call: TRBV3-1/TRBV3-2; cdr3_aa: CASSQWQRNTGELFF; cdr3_nt: TGTGCCAGCAGCCAATGGCAGAGGAACACCGGGGAGCTGTTTTTT
j_call: TRBJ1-6; d_call: TRBD1; clone_size: few; v_call: TRBV6-2/TRBV6-3; cdr3_aa: CASSTTGGGGWSPLHF; cdr3_nt: TGTGCCAGCAGTACGACAGGGGGCGGTGGTTGGTCACCCCTCCACTTT
j_call: TRBJ2-1; d_call: .; clone_size: .; v_call: TRBV7-8; cdr3_aa: CASSLVGRNEQFF; cdr3_nt: TGTGCCAGCAGCTTAGTTGGGCGAAATGAGCAGTTCTTC
j_call: TRBJ1-6; d_call: .; clone_size: .; v_call: TRBV30; cdr3_aa: CAWSVGRLNSPLHF; cdr3_nt: TGTGCCTGGAGTGTGGGCAGGCTAAATTCACCCCTCCACTTT
j_call: TRBJ2-7; d_call: .; clone_size: .; v_call: TRBV5-1; cdr3_aa: CASSLAGFSYEQYF; cdr3_nt: TGCGCCAGCAGCTTGGCCGGTTTCTCCTACGAGCAGTACTTC
j_call: TRBJ1-6; d_call: TRBD1; clone_size: .; v_call: TRBV5-8; cdr3_aa: CASSLQAGTGDSPLHF; cdr3_nt: TGTGCCAGCAGCCTGCAGGCCGGGACAGGGGATTCACCCCTCCACTTT
j_call: TRBJ2-5; d_call: TRBD2; clone_size: .; v_call: TRBV9; cdr3_aa: CASSNPGGGKETQYF; cdr3_nt: TGTGCCAGCAGCAACCCTGGCGGGGGGAAAGAGACCCAGTACTTC
j_call: TRBJ1-2; d_call: .; clone_size: .; v_call: TRBV9; cdr3_aa: CASSVSVNYGYTF; cdr3_nt: TGTGCCAGCAGCGTATCCGTTAACTATGGCTACACCTTC
j_call: TRBJ1-4; d_call: .; clone_size: .; v_call: TRBV5-1; cdr3_aa: CASSLVAANEKLFF; cdr3_nt: TGCGCCAGCAGCTTGGTGGCGGCTAATGAAAAACTGTTTTTT
j_call: TRBJ2-5; d_call: .; clone_size: .; v_call: TRBV6-5; cdr3_aa: CASSYSSPVVSEAQYF; cdr3_nt: TGTGCCAGCAGTTACTCGTCCCCGGTGGTGTCTGAGGCCCAGTACTTC
j_call: TRBJ1-1; d_call: .; clone_size: .; v_call: TRBV28; cdr3_aa: CASSRQGRLEAFF; cdr3_nt: TGTGCCAGCTCAAGGCAGGGGAGACTCGAAGCTTTCTTT
j_call: TRBJ2-7; d_call: .; clone_size: .; v_call: TRBV1; cdr3_aa: CTSSQDLAGAYEQYF; cdr3_nt: TGCACCAGCAGCCAAGATCTAGCGGGGGCCTACGAGCAGTACTTC
j_call: TRBJ2-1; d_call: .; clone_size: .; v_call: TRBV27; cdr3_aa: CASSNNRRHNEQFF; cdr3_nt: TGTGCCAGCAGTAATAACAGGAGGCACAATGAGCAGTTCTTC
j_call: TRBJ2-7; d_call: TRBD1; clone_size: few; v_call: TRBV7-2; cdr3_aa: CASIYQGETYEQYF; cdr3_nt: TGTGCCAGCATATACCAGGGGGAGACCTACGAGCAGTACTTC
j_call: TRBJ1-2; d_call: TRBD1; clone_size: .; v_call: TRBV11-2; cdr3_aa: CASSTRQGAYYTF; cdr3_nt: TGTGCCAGCAGTACTAGACAGGGGGCCTACTACACCTTC
j_call: TRBJ2-7; d_call: TRBD1; clone_size: .; v_call: TRBV18; cdr3_aa: CASSPRTGEYEQYF; cdr3_nt: TGTGCCAGCTCACCCCGGACAGGTGAATACGAGCAGTACTTC
j_call: TRBJ1-4; d_call: .; clone_size: .; v_call: TRBV4-1; cdr3_aa: CASSQTGSPNEKLFF; cdr3_nt: TGCGCCAGCAGCCAAACAGGGAGCCCTAATGAAAAACTGTTTTTT
j_call: TRBJ2-7; d_call: TRBD1; clone_size: once; v_call: TRBV24-1; cdr3_aa: CATSDSTGALYEQYF; cdr3_nt: TGTGCCACCAGTGATTCTACAGGGGCCCTCTACGAGCAGTACTTC
j_call: TRBJ2-3; d_call: .; clone_size: .; v_call: TRBV9; cdr3_aa: CASSRGSGLPDTQYF; cdr3_nt: TGTGCCAGCAGCCGTGGTTCAGGGTTGCCAGATACGCAGTATTTT
j_call: TRBJ1-3; d_call: TRBD1; clone_size: .; v_call: TRBV7-3; cdr3_aa: CASSLNGQVGNTIYF; cdr3_nt: TGTGCCAGCAGCCTGAATGGACAGGTTGGAAACACCATATATTTT
j_call: TRBJ2-3; d_call: .; clone_size: once; v_call: TRBV5-1; cdr3_aa: CASSQTSDHTGDTQYF; cdr3_nt: TGCGCCAGCAGCCAAACATCTGACCACACGGGAGATACGCAGTATTTT
j_call: TRBJ2-5; d_call: .; clone_size: .; v_call: TRBV4-3; cdr3_aa: CASSQDLRGTQYF; cdr3_nt: TGCGCCAGCAGCCAAGATTTAAGGGGCACCCAGTACTTC
j_call: TRBJ2-5; d_call: TRBD1; clone_size: .; v_call: TRBV5-1; cdr3_aa: CASSLGEGAMPETQYF; cdr3_nt: TGCGCCAGCAGCTTGGGCGAGGGGGCGATGCCAGAGACCCAGTACTTC
j_call: TRBJ2-2; d_call: .; clone_size: .; v_call: TRBV29-1; cdr3_aa: CSSRGLGTGELFF; cdr3_nt: TGCAGCTCCAGGGGTCTAGGGACCGGGGAGCTGTTTTTT
j_call: TRBJ1-1; d_call: .; clone_size: once; v_call: TRBV7-2; cdr3_aa: CASSSLGGSNTEAFF; cdr3_nt: TGTGCCAGCAGCTCCCTAGGAGGGTCGAACACTGAAGCTTTCTTT
j_call: TRBJ2-7; d_call: TRBD2; clone_size: .; v_call: TRBV6-2/TRBV6-3; cdr3_aa: CASSYPGLAGDPYEQYF; cdr3_nt: TGTGCCAGCAGTTACCCGGGACTAGCGGGAGACCCCTACGAGCAGTACTTC
j_call: TRBJ2-2; d_call: TRBD2; clone_size: .; v_call: TRBV6-2/TRBV6-3; cdr3_aa: CASSFASSGRATGELFF; cdr3_nt: TGTGCCAGCAGTTTCGCCTCTAGCGGGAGGGCCACCGGGGAGCTGTTTTTT
j_call: TRBJ1-1; d_call: .; clone_size: once; v_call: TRBV18; cdr3_aa: CASSPRANLGTEAFF; cdr3_nt: TGTGCCAGCTCACCACGGGCTAACCTGGGGACTGAAGCTTTCTTT
j_call: TRBJ2-7; d_call: .; clone_size: .; v_call: TRBV27; cdr3_aa: CASSATTEGYEQYF; cdr3_nt: TGTGCCAGCAGTGCGACGACGGAAGGCTACGAGCAGTACTTC
j_call: TRBJ1-2; d_call: TRBD1; clone_size: .; v_call: TRBV7-2; cdr3_aa: CASSPGGGNYGYTF; cdr3_nt: TGTGCCAGCAGCCCAGGGGGCGGAAACTATGGCTACACCTTC